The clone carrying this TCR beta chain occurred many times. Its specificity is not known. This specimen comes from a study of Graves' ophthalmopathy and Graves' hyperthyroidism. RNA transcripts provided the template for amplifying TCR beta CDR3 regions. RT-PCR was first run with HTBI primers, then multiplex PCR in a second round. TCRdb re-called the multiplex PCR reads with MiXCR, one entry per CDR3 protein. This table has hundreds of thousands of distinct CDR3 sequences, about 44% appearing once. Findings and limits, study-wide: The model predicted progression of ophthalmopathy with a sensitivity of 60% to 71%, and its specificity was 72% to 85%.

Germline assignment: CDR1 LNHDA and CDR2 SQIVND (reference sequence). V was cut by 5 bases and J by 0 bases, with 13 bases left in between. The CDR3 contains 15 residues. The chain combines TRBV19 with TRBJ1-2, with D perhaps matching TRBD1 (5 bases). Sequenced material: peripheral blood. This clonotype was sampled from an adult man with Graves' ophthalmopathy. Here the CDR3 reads CASSPMGEANYGYTF. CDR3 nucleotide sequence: TGTGCCAGTAGTCCTATGGGGGAAGCTAACTATGGCTACACCTTC.